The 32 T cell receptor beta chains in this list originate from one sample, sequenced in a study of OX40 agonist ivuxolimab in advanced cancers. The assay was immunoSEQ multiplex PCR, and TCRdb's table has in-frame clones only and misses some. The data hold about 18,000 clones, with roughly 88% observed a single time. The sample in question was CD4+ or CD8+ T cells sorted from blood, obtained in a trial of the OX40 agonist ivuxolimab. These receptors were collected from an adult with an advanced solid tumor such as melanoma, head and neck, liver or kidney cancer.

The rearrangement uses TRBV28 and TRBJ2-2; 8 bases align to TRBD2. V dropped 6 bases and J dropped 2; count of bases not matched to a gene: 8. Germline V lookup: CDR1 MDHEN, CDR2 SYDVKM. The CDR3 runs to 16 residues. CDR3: CASRTTSGGNTGELFF. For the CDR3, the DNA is TGTGCCAGCAGAACTACTAGCGGAGGTAACACCGGGGAGCTGTTTTTT.

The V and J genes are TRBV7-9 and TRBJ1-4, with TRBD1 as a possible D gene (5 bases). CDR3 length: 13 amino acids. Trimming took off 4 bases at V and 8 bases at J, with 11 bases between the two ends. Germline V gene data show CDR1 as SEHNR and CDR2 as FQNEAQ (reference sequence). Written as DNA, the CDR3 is TGTGCCAGCAGCTCGGGGGTTTTCGAAAAACTGTTTTTT. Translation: CASSSGVFEKLFF.

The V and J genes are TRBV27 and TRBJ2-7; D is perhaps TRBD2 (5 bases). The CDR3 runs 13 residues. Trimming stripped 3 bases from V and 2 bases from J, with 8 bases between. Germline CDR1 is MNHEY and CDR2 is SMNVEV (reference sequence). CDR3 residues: CASSLGVAYEQYF. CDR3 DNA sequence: TGTGCCAGCAGTTTGGGAGTCGCCTACGAGCAGTACTTC.

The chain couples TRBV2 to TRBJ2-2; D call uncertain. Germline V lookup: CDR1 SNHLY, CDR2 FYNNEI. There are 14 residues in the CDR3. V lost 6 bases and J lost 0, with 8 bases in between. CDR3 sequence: CASRQPSNTGELFF. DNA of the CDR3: TGTGCCAGCAGACAGCCTTCGAACACCGGGGAGCTGTTTTTT.

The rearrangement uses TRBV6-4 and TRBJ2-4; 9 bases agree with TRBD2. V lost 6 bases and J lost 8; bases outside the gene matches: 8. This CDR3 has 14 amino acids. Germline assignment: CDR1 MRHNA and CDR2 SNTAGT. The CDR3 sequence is CASSEAGGTDIQYF. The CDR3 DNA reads TGTGCCAGCAGCGAAGCGGGAGGAACGGACATTCAGTACTTC.

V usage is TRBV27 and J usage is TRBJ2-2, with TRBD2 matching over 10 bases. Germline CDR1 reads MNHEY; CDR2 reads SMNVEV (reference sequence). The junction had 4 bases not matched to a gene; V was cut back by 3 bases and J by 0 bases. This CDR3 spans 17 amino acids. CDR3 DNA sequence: TGTGCCAGCAGTTTCATAACTAGCGGGACGAACACCGGGGAGCTGTTTTTT. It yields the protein CASSFITSGTNTGELFF.

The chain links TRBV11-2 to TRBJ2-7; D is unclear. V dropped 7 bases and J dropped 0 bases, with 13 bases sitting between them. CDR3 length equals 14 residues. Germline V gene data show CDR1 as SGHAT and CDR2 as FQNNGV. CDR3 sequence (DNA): TGTGCCAGCACCCCCTGGCAGGCCTCCTACGAGCAGTACTTC. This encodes CASTPWQASYEQYF.

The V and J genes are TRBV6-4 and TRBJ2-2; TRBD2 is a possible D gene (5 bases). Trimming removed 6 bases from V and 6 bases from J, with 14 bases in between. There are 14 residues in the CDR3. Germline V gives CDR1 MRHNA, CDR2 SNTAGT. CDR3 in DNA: TGTGCCAGCAGATTACTAGTTGGGGCCGGGGAGCTGTTTTTT. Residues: CASRLLVGAGELFF.

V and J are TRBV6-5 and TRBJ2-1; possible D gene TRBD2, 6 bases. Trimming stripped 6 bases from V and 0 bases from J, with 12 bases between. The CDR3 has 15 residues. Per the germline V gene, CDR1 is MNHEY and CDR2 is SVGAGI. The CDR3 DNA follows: TGTGCCAGCAGACCTCTAGCGTACTCCTACAATGAGCAGTTCTTC. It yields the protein CASRPLAYSYNEQFF.

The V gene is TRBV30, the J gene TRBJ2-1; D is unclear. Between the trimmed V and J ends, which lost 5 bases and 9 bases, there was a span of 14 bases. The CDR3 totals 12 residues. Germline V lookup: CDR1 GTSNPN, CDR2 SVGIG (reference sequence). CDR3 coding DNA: TGTGCCTGGGCCTCCACGGTTTCTGAGCAGTTCTTC. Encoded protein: CAWASTVSEQFF.

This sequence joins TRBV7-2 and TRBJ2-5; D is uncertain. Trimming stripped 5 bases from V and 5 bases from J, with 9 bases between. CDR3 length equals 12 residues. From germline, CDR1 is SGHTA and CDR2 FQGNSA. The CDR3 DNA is TGTGCCAGCAGCACCTCCTGGGAGACCCAGTACTTC. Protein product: CASSTSWETQYF.

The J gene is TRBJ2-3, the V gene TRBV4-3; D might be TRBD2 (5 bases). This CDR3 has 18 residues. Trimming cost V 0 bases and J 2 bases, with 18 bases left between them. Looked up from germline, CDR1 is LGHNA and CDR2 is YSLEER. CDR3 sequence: CASSQDSFTRVFTDTQYF. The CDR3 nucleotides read TGCGCCAGCAGCCAAGATTCCTTTACTAGAGTCTTCACAGATACGCAGTATTTT.

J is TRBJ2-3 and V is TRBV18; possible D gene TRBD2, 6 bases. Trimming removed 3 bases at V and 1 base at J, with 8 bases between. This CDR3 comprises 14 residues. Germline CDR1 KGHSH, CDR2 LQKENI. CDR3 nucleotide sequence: TGTGCCAGCTCACCGGGACTCCGCACAGATACGCAGTATTTT. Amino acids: CASSPGLRTDTQYF.

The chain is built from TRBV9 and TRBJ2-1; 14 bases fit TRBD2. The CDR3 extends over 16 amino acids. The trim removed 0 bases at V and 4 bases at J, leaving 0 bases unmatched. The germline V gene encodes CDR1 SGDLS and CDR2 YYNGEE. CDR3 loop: CASSVGLAGGYNEQFF. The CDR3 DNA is TGTGCCAGCAGCGTAGGACTAGCGGGAGGGTACAATGAGCAGTTCTTC.

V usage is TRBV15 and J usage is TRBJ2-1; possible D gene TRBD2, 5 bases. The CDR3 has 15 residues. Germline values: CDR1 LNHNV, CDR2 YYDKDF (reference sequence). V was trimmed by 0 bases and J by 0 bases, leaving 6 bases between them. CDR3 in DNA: TGTGCCACCAGCAGAGATCGGGGCTCCTACAATGAGCAGTTCTTC. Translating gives CATSRDRGSYNEQFF.

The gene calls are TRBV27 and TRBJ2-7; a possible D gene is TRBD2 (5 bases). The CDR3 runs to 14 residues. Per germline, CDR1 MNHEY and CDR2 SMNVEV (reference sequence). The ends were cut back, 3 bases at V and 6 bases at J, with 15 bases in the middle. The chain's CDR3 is CASSFGRTSLEQYF. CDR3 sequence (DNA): TGTGCCAGCAGTTTTGGGAGAACCTCTCTCGAGCAGTACTTC.

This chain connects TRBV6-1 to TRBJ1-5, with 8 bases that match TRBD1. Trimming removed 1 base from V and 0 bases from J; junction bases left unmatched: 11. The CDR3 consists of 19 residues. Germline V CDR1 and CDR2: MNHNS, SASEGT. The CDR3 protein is CASSEELGTGSYSNQPQHF. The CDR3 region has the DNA TGTGCCAGCAGTGAAGAATTGGGGACAGGATCTTATAGCAATCAGCCCCAGCATTTT.

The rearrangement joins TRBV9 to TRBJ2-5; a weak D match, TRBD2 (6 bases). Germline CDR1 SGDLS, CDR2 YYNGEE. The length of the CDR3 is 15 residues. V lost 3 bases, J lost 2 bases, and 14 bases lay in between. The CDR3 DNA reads TGTGCCAGCAGCGCGGGAGCCGGGATGCAAGAGACCCAGTACTTC. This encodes CASSAGAGMQETQYF.

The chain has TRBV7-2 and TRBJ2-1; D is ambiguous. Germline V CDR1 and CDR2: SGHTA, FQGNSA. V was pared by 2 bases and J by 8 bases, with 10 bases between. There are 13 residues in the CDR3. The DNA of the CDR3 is TGTGCCAGCAGCTTAAATACCCTCGATGAGCAGTTCTTC. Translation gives CASSLNTLDEQFF.

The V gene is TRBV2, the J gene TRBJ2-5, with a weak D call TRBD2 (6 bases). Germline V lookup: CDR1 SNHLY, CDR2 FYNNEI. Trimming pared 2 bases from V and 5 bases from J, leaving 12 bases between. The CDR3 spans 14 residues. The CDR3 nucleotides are TGTGCCAGCAGTGAAATGGGAGGACGCGAGACCCAGTACTTC. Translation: CASSEMGGRETQYF. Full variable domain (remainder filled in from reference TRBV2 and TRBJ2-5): EPEVTQTPSHQVTQMGQEVILRCVPISNHLYFYWYRQILGQKVEFLVSFYNNEISEKSEIFDDQFSVERPDGSNFTLKIRSTKLEDSAMYFCASSEMGGRETQYFGPGTRLLVL.

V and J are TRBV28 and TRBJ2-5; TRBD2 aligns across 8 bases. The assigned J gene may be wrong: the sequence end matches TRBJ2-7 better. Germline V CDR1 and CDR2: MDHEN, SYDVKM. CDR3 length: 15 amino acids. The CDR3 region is CASKPLGAGDLEQYF. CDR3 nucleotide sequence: TGTGCCAGCAAACCCCTAGGAGCGGGAGACCTCGAGCAGTACTTC.

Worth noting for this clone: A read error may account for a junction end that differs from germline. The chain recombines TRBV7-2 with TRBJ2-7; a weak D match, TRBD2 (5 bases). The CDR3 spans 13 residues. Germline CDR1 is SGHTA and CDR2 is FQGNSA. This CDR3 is CASSLVPLAPYDF. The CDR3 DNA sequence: TGTGCCAGCAGCTTAGTCCCGCTAGCACCGTATGACTTC.

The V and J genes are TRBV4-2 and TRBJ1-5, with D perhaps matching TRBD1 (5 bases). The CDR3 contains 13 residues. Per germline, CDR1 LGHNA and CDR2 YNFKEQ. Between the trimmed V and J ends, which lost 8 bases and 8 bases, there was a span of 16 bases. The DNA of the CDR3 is TGTGCCAGCCGGAATTCCAGGGCGGAGCCCCAGCATTTT. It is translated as CASRNSRAEPQHF.

CDR3 amino acids: CASSPSLYEQYF. CDR3 DNA: TGTGCCAGCAGCCCTAGCCTATACGAGCAGTACTTC. The chain couples TRBV7-9 to TRBJ2-7; the D gene is possibly TRBD2 (5 bases). With 5 bases removed from V and 4 bases from J, the gap between germline ends came to 9 bases. CDR3 size: 12 residues. Germline CDR1 and CDR2: SEHNR and FQNEAQ (reference sequence).

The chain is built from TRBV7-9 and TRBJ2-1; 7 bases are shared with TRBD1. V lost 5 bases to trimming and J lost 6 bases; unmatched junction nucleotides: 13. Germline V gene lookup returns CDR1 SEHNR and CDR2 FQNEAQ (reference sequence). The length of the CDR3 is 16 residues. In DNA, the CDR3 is TGTGCCAGCAGCACCTGGGACAGTCCACAACCCAATGAGCAGTTCTTC. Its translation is CASSTWDSPQPNEQFF.

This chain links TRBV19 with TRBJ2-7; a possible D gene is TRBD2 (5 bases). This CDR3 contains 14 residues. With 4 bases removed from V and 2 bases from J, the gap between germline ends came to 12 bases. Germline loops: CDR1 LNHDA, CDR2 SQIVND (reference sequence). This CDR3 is CASSTGLLTYEQYF. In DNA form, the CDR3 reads TGTGCCAGTAGTACAGGACTGTTAACCTACGAGCAGTACTTC.

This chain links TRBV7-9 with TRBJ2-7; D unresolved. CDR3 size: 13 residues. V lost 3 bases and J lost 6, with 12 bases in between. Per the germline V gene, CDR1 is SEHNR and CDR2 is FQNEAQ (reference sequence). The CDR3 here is CASSLVGPVEQYF. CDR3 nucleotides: TGTGCCAGCAGCTTGGTCGGGCCAGTCGAGCAGTACTTC.

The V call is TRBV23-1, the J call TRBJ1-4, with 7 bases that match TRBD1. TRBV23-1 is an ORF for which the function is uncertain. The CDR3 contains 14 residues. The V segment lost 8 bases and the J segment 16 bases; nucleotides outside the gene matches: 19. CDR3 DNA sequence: TGCGCCAGCCAAGACGCGGGACAGCCCTTTAGTCCGTTTTTT. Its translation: CASQDAGQPFSPFF.

The DNA of the CDR3 is TGTGCCAGCAGCCGAAGTGAGGGCAGTATTATCTATGGCTACACCTTC. Translated: CASSRSEGSIIYGYTF. The chain recombines TRBV7-9 with TRBJ1-2, with D uncertain. CDR1 SEHNR and CDR2 FQNEAQ come from the germline V gene (reference sequence). The length of the CDR3 is 16 residues. Trimming took off 5 bases at V and 4 bases at J, with 20 bases between the two ends.

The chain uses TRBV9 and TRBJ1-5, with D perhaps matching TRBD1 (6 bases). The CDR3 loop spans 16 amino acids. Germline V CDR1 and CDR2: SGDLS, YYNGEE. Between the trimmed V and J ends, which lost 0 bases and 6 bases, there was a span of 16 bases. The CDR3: CASSVGPVGGTQPQHF. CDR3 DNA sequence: TGTGCCAGCAGCGTAGGACCGGTGGGGGGCACTCAGCCCCAGCATTTT.

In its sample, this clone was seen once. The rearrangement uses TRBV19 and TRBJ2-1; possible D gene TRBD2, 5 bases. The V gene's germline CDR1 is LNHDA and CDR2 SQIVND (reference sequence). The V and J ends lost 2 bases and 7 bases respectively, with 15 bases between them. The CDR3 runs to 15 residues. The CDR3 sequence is CASSISPAAWNEQFF. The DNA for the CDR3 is TGTGCCAGTAGTATAAGTCCAGCGGCGTGGAATGAGCAGTTCTTC. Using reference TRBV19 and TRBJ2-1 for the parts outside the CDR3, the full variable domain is DGGITQSPKYLFRKEGQNVTLSCEQNLNHDAMYWYRQDPGQGLRLIYYSQIVNDFQKGDIAEGYSVSREKKESFPLTVTSAQKNPTAFYLCASSISPAAWNEQFFGPGTRLTVL.

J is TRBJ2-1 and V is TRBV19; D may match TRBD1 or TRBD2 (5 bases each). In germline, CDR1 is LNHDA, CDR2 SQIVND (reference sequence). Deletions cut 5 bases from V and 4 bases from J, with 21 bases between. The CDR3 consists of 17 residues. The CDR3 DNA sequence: TGTGCCAGTAGTTGGGGGAATTTGGGGGACCAGTACAATGAGCAGTTCTTC. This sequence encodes CASSWGNLGDQYNEQFF.